Listed below are T cell receptor beta chains from one sample, sequenced in a study of blood T cell repertoires in COVID-19. The protocol was immunoSEQ multiplex PCR, while the TCRdb copy is restricted to in-frame clones and leaves out a portion. This sample yields under 200,000 clones, of which about 85% are seen a single time; approximately 1.1% belongs to the top ten. Sequencing was performed on peripheral blood. The origin of the receptors is a middle-aged man with acute or convalescent COVID-19. Both conserved end residues are part of each CDR3. A D gene is named only where the DNA matches it firmly. Size tells how often a clone was seen (once, few, many) or the class of an expanded clone, and some rows leave it out.

v_gene	abundance	j_gene	d_gene	CDR3nt	CDR3aa
TRBV7-9	many	TRBJ2-1	TRBD2	TGTGCCAGCAGCTTGGCGGGGGGCCACAATGAGCAGTTCTTC	CASSLAGGHNEQFF
TRBV11-2	.	TRBJ2-1	.	TGTGCCAGCAGCTTTGGGCCTACGGTGGATGAGCAGTTCTTC	CASSFGPTVDEQFF
TRBV11-1	.	TRBJ1-5	TRBD1	TGTGCCAGCAGCCCAGACAGGGACCAGCCTCAGCATTTT	CASSPDRDQPQHF
TRBV20-1	.	TRBJ1-2	.	TGCAGTGCTAGTCCTTCAGGCTTAAACTATGGCTACACCTTC	CSASPSGLNYGYTF
TRBV19	.	TRBJ2-1	TRBD2	TGTGCCACCGAGCGCGGGGGGGGATACAATGAGCAGTTCTTC	CATERGGGYNEQFF
TRBV10-3	few	TRBJ1-3	.	TGTGCCATCAATCAGGAAGGAAACACCATATATTTT	CAINQEGNTIYF
TRBV5-6	few	TRBJ1-2	TRBD1	TGTGCCAGCAGTATATCGGACAGGGCACGGGGCTACACCTTC	CASSISDRARGYTF
TRBV24-1	.	TRBJ1-2	TRBD1	TGTGCCACCAGTGACCCGCTAGGGACAGACTATGGCTACACCTTC	CATSDPLGTDYGYTF
TRBV6-5	few	TRBJ1-1	TRBD1	TGTGCCAGCAGTCCACAGGGGGCGGACACTGAAGCTTTCTTT	CASSPQGADTEAFF
TRBV19	.	TRBJ2-7	TRBD1	TGTGCCAGTAGTATCACCGGGACAGGGACTAAGTACTTC	CASSITGTGTKYF
TRBV28	.	TRBJ1-3	.	TGTGCCAGCAGTTTTAGAGAGGGATCGGGAAACACCATATATTTT	CASSFREGSGNTIYF
TRBV2	few	TRBJ1-2	TRBD1	TGTGCCAGCAACCTAGGACAGGGCTTGGCCGGCTACACCTTC	CASNLGQGLAGYTF
TRBV3-1/TRBV3-2	.	TRBJ1-3	TRBD1	TGTGCCAGCAGCCAACCCGGGACAGAGACTGGAAACACCATATATTTT	CASSQPGTETGNTIYF
TRBV9	many	TRBJ2-1	.	TGTGCCAGCAGCGCCTGGGCGGGTTTCGAGCAGTTCTTC	CASSAWAGFEQFF
TRBV10-3	once	TRBJ1-4	TRBD1	TGTGCCATCAGGAAAGAGGACAGGGGTCCGCATAAACTGTTTTTT	CAIRKEDRGPHKLFF
TRBV2	.	TRBJ1-5	.	TGTGCCAGCAGTGAAGAGGGGGACGGAAATCAGCCCCAGCATTTT	CASSEEGDGNQPQHF
TRBV6-1	.	TRBJ1-5	TRBD1	TGTGCCAGCAGTGATGACAGGGAACAGCCCCAGCATTTT	CASSDDREQPQHF
TRBV5-4	.	TRBJ1-2	TRBD1	TGTGCCAGCAGCCCGACAGGGAGGAACTATGGCTACACCTTC	CASSPTGRNYGYTF
TRBV13	.	TRBJ2-6	.	TGTGCCAGCAGCACTCGACTCACCTCTGGGGCCAACGTCCTGACTTTC	CASSTRLTSGANVLTF
TRBV6-5	.	TRBJ1-1	.	TGTGCCAGCAGTTACTCGATTGAGGGGGACACTGAAGCTTTCTTT	CASSYSIEGDTEAFF
TRBV7-3	once	TRBJ2-7	TRBD1	TGTGCCAGCAGCCCTGGGGACAGGCCCTACGAGCAGTACTTC	CASSPGDRPYEQYF
TRBV12-3/TRBV12-4	once	TRBJ1-2	.	TGTGCCAGCGGAAACGGACAGAACTATGGCTACACCTTC	CASGNGQNYGYTF
TRBV6-5	few	TRBJ1-6	TRBD1	TGTGCCAGCAGGATACAGGGGTGGGATTCACCCCTCCACTTT	CASRIQGWDSPLHF
TRBV6-6	.	TRBJ1-3	.	TGTGCCAGCACCACGGGAGGGGGCTCTGGAAACACCATATATTTT	CASTTGGGSGNTIYF
TRBV5-4	.	TRBJ2-5	TRBD2	TGTGCCAGCAGCTTGGCCACCCGGCCTGGCGGGGGGGCTGAGACCCAGTACTTC	CASSLATRPGGGAETQYF
TRBV11-2	.	TRBJ2-3	TRBD1	TGTGCCAGCAGCTTAGATCTAACAGGGGTGGAGTATTTT	CASSLDLTGVEYF
TRBV27	.	TRBJ1-5	TRBD1	TGTGCCAGCAGTCCCCAGACAGGGGCCGGGCAGCCCCAGCATTTT	CASSPQTGAGQPQHF
TRBV28	.	TRBJ2-2	.	TGTGCCAGCAGGGACACAGAACTAACCGGGGAGCTGTTTTTT	CASRDTELTGELFF
TRBV2	.	TRBJ2-5	TRBD2	TGTGCCAGCAGGAAAAGCGGGGATCTTGTGGAGACCCAGTACTTC	CASRKSGDLVETQYF
TRBV2	few	TRBJ1-6	.	TGTGCCAGCAGCTCGCGACAGACCCGAGTGGATTCACCCCTCCACTTT	CASSSRQTRVDSPLHF
TRBV5-1	.	TRBJ2-7	.	TGCGCCAGCAGCATGGACATGCCCTACGAGCAGTACTTC	CASSMDMPYEQYF
TRBV9	.	TRBJ2-7	TRBD2	TGTGCCAGCAACCCCGCCGGGGAGGGATACGAGCAGTACTTC	CASNPAGEGYEQYF
TRBV5-1	.	TRBJ2-3	TRBD2	TGCGCCAGCAGCTCCAGCGGGGGCCGCACAGATACGCAGTATTTT	CASSSSGGRTDTQYF
TRBV6-2/TRBV6-3	.	TRBJ1-4	.	TGTGCCAGCAGCGTTAGAGTCGGAAAACTGTTTTTT	CASSVRVGKLFF
TRBV7-2	.	TRBJ1-1	.	TGTGCCAGCAGCTTAGATGAACGGGAGCACACTGAAGCTTTCTTT	CASSLDEREHTEAFF
TRBV7-9	.	TRBJ1-1	TRBD1	TGTGCCAGCTCGACAGGGGGCCCTGAAGCTTTCTTT	CASSTGGPEAFF
TRBV15	.	TRBJ1-5	TRBD1	TGTGCCACCAGCAAACCCCTCCGACCAGGGGGCGAGGAGCCCCAGCATTTT	CATSKPLRPGGEEPQHF
TRBV5-1	once	TRBJ2-2	TRBD2	TGCGCCAGCAGCCGCGGAGGCGGGGGTGTCGAGGAGCTGTTTTTT	CASSRGGGGVEELFF
TRBV6-5	.	TRBJ1-1	.	TGTGCCAGCCATATCATGGGGGGGAGGCGGACTGAAGCTTTCTTT	CASHIMGGRRTEAFF
TRBV28	.	TRBJ2-1	TRBD2	TGTGCCAGCAGTTCCCTAAGCGGGGGGGCCTCTCTAAATGAGCAGTTCTTC	CASSSLSGGASLNEQFF
TRBV13	.	TRBJ1-1	.	TGTGCCAGCAGCTTAGAAACAAAGATCACCACTGAAGCTTTCTTT	CASSLETKITTEAFF
TRBV5-4	.	TRBJ2-1	TRBD2	TGTGCCAGCAACGTGAGAGGGACTAGCGGGACCGAGCAGTTCTTC	CASNVRGTSGTEQFF
TRBV11-2	.	TRBJ2-7	TRBD1	TGTGCCAGCAGCTTAGGGACAGGGGCCTACGAGCAGTACTTC	CASSLGTGAYEQYF
TRBV12-1	.	TRBJ1-2	.	TGTGCCAGCAGCTTTGACGACAGTGGCCCCCCATATGGCTACACCTTC	CASSFDDSGPPYGYTF
TRBV2	.	TRBJ1-1	TRBD1	TGTGCCAGCAGTGGTAGCAGGGGGCTGACTGAAGCTTTCTTT	CASSGSRGLTEAFF